Included here is one T cell receptor beta chain sequence, with context. This sample was taken from a study of blood T cell repertoires in COVID-19. Study-level background: The samples span acute and convalescent COVID-19 from the United States, Italy and Spain. The cDNA or gDNA used as material had been derived from T cells, B-cell-depleted T cells, or PBMCs.

Germline V gene lookup returns CDR1 SGHRS and CDR2 YFSETQ. Trimming pared 2 bases from V and 3 bases from J, leaving 15 bases between. The CDR3 has 15 amino acids. In the original workflow: Reference gene primer amplification gave nucleated cell count estimates. Clones were sequenced by immunoSEQ multiplex PCR, and TCRdb holds only the in-frame ones, with some missing. V, J and clone size derive from that table, while D and trimming were established from the DNA sequence. The sample lists fewer than 110,000 clones, 88% occurring once. This chain joins TRBV5-1 and TRBJ2-7, with a tentative D call TRBD2 (7 bases). Sequencing was done on a sample of peripheral blood. The sequence was obtained from a human donor in a cohort sampled during active COVID-19. The DNA of the CDR3 is TGCGCCAGCAGCTTAGCCCGGGGGGCAATCTACGAGCAGTACTTC. Its protein is CASSLARGAIYEQYF.